The following is a T cell receptor beta chain sequence with its context. The antigen is not known. Amplification used 60 Vbeta primers and 13 Jbeta primers. Produced via immunoSEQ multiplex PCR; TCRdb's table is partial and in-frame only. The table lists approximately 190,000 clones, around 85% of them singletons. The sample is drawn from a study of cytomegalovirus exposure and HLA in healthy donors. Study results and caveats: Later work found most CMV-associated TCR beta chains apparently HLA-restricted. An observed cluster of highly shared sequence variants was recorded as a likely sequencing artifact. Researchers counted over 150 TCR beta chains as cytomegalovirus-associated. Follow-up analysis later connected one missense variant in DCLRE1C with trimming of TCR beta V- and J-genes.

With 2 bases removed from V and 6 bases from J, the gap between germline ends came to 9 bases. Per the germline V gene, CDR1 is SGHRS and CDR2 is YFSETQ. CDR3 length: 13 residues. Specimen: PBMCs. The V call is TRBV5-1, the J call TRBJ2-1; tentative D call: TRBD2 (5 bases). The TCR comes from a middle-aged man in good health and CMV-seropositive. The CDR3 loop reads CASSFTGSNEQFF. DNA for the CDR3: TGCGCCAGCAGCTTTACGGGGAGCAATGAGCAGTTCTTC. Full variable domain (remainder filled in from reference TRBV5-1 and TRBJ2-1): KAGVTQTPRYLIKTRGQQVTLSCSPISGHRSVSWYQQTPGQGLQFLFEYFSETQRNKGNFPGRFSGRQFSNSRSEMNVSTLELGDSALYLCASSFTGSNEQFFGPGTRLTVL.